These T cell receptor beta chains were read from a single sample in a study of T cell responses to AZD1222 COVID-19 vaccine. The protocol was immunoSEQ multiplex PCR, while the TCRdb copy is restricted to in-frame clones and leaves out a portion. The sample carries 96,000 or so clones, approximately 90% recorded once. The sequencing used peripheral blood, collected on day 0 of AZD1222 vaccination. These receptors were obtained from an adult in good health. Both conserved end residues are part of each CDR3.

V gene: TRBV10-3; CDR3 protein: CAISESLRGPYNEQFF
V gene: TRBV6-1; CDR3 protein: CASSNQQGNEQYF
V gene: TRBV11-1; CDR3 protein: CASSLGSGLNTEAFF
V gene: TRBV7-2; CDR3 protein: CASRTATYNEQFF
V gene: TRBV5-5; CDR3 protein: CASTLGNWGQETQYF
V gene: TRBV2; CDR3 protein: CASSEGLFVAKNIQYF
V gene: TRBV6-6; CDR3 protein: CASSRGLANEKLFF
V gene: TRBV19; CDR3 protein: CASSPRDTLLLGYF
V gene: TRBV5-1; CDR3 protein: CASSQILGPNSYEQYF
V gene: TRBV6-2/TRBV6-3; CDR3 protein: CASSRGSGKETQYF
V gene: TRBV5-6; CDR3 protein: CASSLREGALEQYF
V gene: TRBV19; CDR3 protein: CASSNRGHTDTQYF